These T cell receptor beta chains were read from a single sample in a study of metastatic and nonmetastatic thyroid tumors. TCRdb reprocessed the PCR reads using MiXCR. The sample has 12,000 or so clones; more than 25% are singletons. The sequenced sample was adjacent normal tissue. Receptors were obtained from a male donor with papillary thyroid cancer or a benign thyroid nodule (not recorded which). Some clones in this sample may be carry-over from other donors' samples. The CDR3 runs from the conserved cysteine through the conserved F or W. D genes are given only for firm matches.

V gene | D gene | CDR3 protein
TRBV4-1 | - | CASSELEGGSTDTQYF
TRBV11-1 | - | CAIPGGNNEQFF
TRBV2 | - | CARRRRADSIFPLHF
TRBV27 | - | CASTYRLPGYNSPLNF
TRBV20-1 | - | CSAREPGRGYYGYTF
TRBV7-6 | TRBD1 | CASSIDRDDEQYF
TRBV5-1 | - | CASSLADNHPPGYEQYF
TRBV5-1 | TRBD1 | CASSTGQGLDTQYF
TRBV6-2/TRBV6-3 | - | CASSLLGQQETQYF
TRBV11-1 | - | CASSARTASSYNSPLHF
TRBV19 | - | CASSGGDRYF
TRBV20-1 | - | CSARVSSGVRYNEQFF
TRBV7-9 | - | CASSLGSSEQYF
TRBV24-1 | TRBD1 | CATRDRDETQYF
TRBV20-1 | - | CSGGMTLDAANCNEQFF
TRBV20-1 | TRBD2 | CSAPKRGISYNEQFF
TRBV12-3/TRBV12-4 | - | CASSLQNYGYTF
TRBV4-3 | - | CASSQDLGGTSQQYF
TRBV6-1 | TRBD1 | CASLDRTNTGELFF
TRBV6-4 | TRBD1 | CASKAGGHPLSYEQYF
TRBV7-3 | - | CASSLTGTAEAFF
TRBV11-1 | - | CASSLAWGSGTEAFF
TRBV20-1 | - | CSAPVGLAAPEAFF
TRBV20-1 | TRBD2 | CSASYSGGMQETQYF
TRBV20-1 | - | CSARDTGTYSYEQYF
TRBV6-1 | - | CASATVPHNEQFF
TRBV4-1 | TRBD2 | CASSRAGTSGSEQYF
TRBV6-1 | - | CASSVLGGVGQPQHF
TRBV20-1 | - | CSARGGTRTSEGYEQYF
TRBV11-2 | - | CASSLDGLRGTDTQYF
TRBV20-1 | TRBD2 | CSARKRGLAVYNEQFF
TRBV24-1 | - | CATSDLRQGRETQYF
TRBV9 | - | CASSTRQTYNEQFF
TRBV7-6 | TRBD1 | CASSSGTGGGSYEQYF
TRBV9 | TRBD2 | CASSSRTSGVRNEQFF
TRBV20-1 | TRBD2 | CSARGWTSGGDSDTQYF
TRBV6-4 | TRBD2 | CASSSGSGETQYF
TRBV29-1 | TRBD1 | CSVPGQGAYEQYF
TRBV12-3/TRBV12-4 | - | CASSLIRHYNEQFF
TRBV11-1 | - | CASSRSEAGKRYEQYF
TRBV6-1 | TRBD1 | CASSEAWTGTGTAKETQYF
TRBV20-1 | - | CSARDVGEAFF
TRBV6-4 | - | CASSEGLNQPQHF
TRBV4-1 | - | CASSQENRLNYGYTF
TRBV3-1 | - | CASSPTQGEQYF
TRBV11-3 | - | CASSLGRGLNQPQHF
TRBV5-5 | - | CASSLWRLGTDTQYF
TRBV19 | TRBD1 | CASSIGTGSGNTIYF
TRBV9 | - | CASSGGVLDEQFF
TRBV9 | TRBD1 | CASSSAPGQGVTEAFF
TRBV20-1 | - | CSARGEKYEQYF
TRBV24-1 | TRBD1 | CATSRGPLEDTQYF
TRBV11-3 | TRBD2 | CASSLGGTSGGLAYNEQFF
TRBV4-1 | - | CASSQGIITEAFF
TRBV6-1 | TRBD1 | CASMDRDLYEQYF
TRBV11-3 | - | CASSLYDVGYEQYF
TRBV11-1 | TRBD2 | CASSLSSGSHNEQFF
TRBV20-1 | TRBD2 | CSARGRGGRINIQYF
TRBV20-1 | - | CSARYYLKDTQYF
TRBV11-1 | - | CASSLGGQLSGYGYTF